These 5 T cell receptor beta chains originate from one sample sequenced in a study of blood T cell repertoires in COVID-19. Data came from immunoSEQ multiplex PCR; TCRdb stores just in-frame clones and leaves some out. The sample has tens of thousands of clones, 75% to 85% seen once. The sequenced sample consisted of peripheral blood. These receptors all stem from an older woman with acute or convalescent COVID-19.

The CDR3 bases are TGTGCCAGCAGCATCGCTAGCGGGGCCGACTACAATGAGCAGTTCTTC. Amino acid sequence: CASSIASGADYNEQFF. V usage is TRBV11-2 and J usage is TRBJ2-1; 9 positions match TRBD2. V shed 5 bases, J shed 3 bases, and the junction held 8 bases outside the gene matches. CDR3 length: 16 amino acids. Germline V gives CDR1 SGHAT, CDR2 FQNNGV.

This clone came up a few times. The chain couples TRBV7-9 to TRBJ1-6, with TRBD1 matching 10 bases. The V gene's germline CDR1 is SEHNR and CDR2 FQNEAQ (reference sequence). V gave up 3 bases and J gave up 9 bases; unmatched junction bases: 5. This CDR3 has 15 residues. CDR3 nucleotide sequence: TGTGCCAGCAGCTTGGGGACAGGGGTGGGTTCACCCCTCCACTTT. It specifies CASSLGTGVGSPLHF.

DNA for the CDR3: TGTGCCAGCAGCCCAGGCGGCAGGGATGAAAAACTGTTTTTT. This gives the protein CASSPGGRDEKLFF. The genes are TRBV7-9 and TRBJ1-4, with D perhaps TRBD1 (5 bases). This CDR3 comprises 14 residues. Germline assignment: CDR1 SEHNR and CDR2 FQNEAQ (reference sequence). Trimming pared 5 bases from V and 6 bases from J, leaving 13 bases between.

This CDR3 is CSVYPQGYTEAFF. The CDR3 DNA is TGCAGCGTTTACCCACAGGGGTACACTGAAGCTTTCTTT. The chain links TRBV29-1 to TRBJ1-1; 7 nucleotides match TRBD1. The CDR3 runs to 13 residues. CDR1 is SQVTM, CDR2 ANQGSEA, per germline. After removal of 5 bases from V and 3 bases from J, the junction contained 6 bases not matched to a gene.

This sequence joins TRBV7-3 and TRBJ2-7, with 10 nucleotides matching TRBD2. There are 14 residues in the CDR3. CDR1 and CDR2 from the germline V gene are SGHTA and FQGTGA. With V trimmed by 5 bases and J by 5 bases, 6 bases remained unmatched. For the CDR3, the DNA is TGTGCCAGCAGCCTTAATGGACTAGCGGACGAGCAGTACTTC. It translates to CASSLNGLADEQYF.